This T cell receptor (beta chain) was sequenced during a study of T cell responses to AZD1222 COVID-19 vaccine. Study-wide points: Only a handful of AZD1222 recipients, six or seven in all, had baseline seropositivity.

Measured with immunoSEQ multiplex PCR; TCRdb has only the in-frame clones, and not every one. The repertoire holds around 66,000 clones, with roughly nine tenths as singletons. As concerns this clone: Antigen: not known.

CDR1 and CDR2 from the germline V gene are SGHTA and FQGTGA. The CDR3 has 16 amino acids. V lost 1 base and J lost 2, with 15 bases in between. The sequence was obtained from an adult in good health. The chain recombines TRBV7-3 with TRBJ2-7; maybe TRBD1 (6 bases). This specimen was peripheral blood, taken on day 0 of AZD1222 vaccination. The DNA of the CDR3 is TGTGCCAGCAGCTTAAATACAGGGTATCCCCCCTACGAGCAGTACTTC. Protein sequence: CASSLNTGYPPYEQYF.